A single T cell receptor beta chain is shown here with its context. Its target is not known. The assay was immunoSEQ multiplex PCR, and TCRdb's table has in-frame clones only and misses some. The sample yields more than 55,000 clones, 84% seen once. Time point described: week 35, safety follow-up. A 20-mer mutant IDH1 peptide at 300 ug was injected subcutaneously with topical imiquimod. This sample was included in a study of a mutant IDH1 vaccine in newly diagnosed glioma. Background on the study: Vaccination started 4-6 weeks after radiotherapy alone, or with temozolomide cycles.

The junction had 8 bases not matched to a gene; V was cut back by 7 bases and J by 7 bases. The CDR3 extends over 14 amino acids. Germline V gene data show CDR1 as WNHNN and CDR2 as SYGVQD (reference sequence). This TCR was recovered from a man aged 25-45 years with glioma. V and J are TRBV10-1 and TRBJ2-1, with 9 bases aligning to TRBD1. The sample was PBMCs, taken from a glioma patient whose treatment included an IDH1 peptide vaccine. DNA for the CDR3: TGCGCCAGCAATCCGGGACAGGGCTGGAATGAGCAGTTCTTC. This gives the protein CASNPGQGWNEQFF.